The 27 T cell receptor beta chains presented below share a single source sample, sequenced in a study of cytomegalovirus exposure and HLA in healthy donors. PCR involved 60 Vbeta and 13 Jbeta primers. Here immunoSEQ multiplex PCR was the method, and the copy in TCRdb shows in-frame clones only, minus some. This table lists about 48,000 clones. Sequencing used PBMCs. The receptors come from a woman in her forties in good health and CMV-seronegative.

The chain recombines TRBV10-3 with TRBJ1-5; 9 bases align to TRBD1. Germline V gene lookup returns CDR1 ENHRY and CDR2 SYGVKD. This CDR3 region has 16 residues. V lost 5 bases, J lost 0 bases, and 5 bases stayed unmatched. This chain's CDR3 is CAISPTGGTSNQPQHF. The CDR3 nucleotides read TGTGCCATCAGTCCTACAGGGGGCACTAGCAATCAGCCCCAGCATTTT.

The chain is built from TRBV7-9 and TRBJ2-3, with 8 bases matching TRBD2. The CDR3 runs 15 residues. V shed 5 bases, J shed 5 bases, and the junction held 9 bases outside the gene matches. Per the germline V gene, CDR1 is SEHNR and CDR2 is FQNEAQ (reference sequence). This chain's CDR3 is CASSPMGLGGDTQYF. For the CDR3, the DNA is TGTGCCAGCAGCCCCATGGGACTAGGGGGAGATACGCAGTATTTT.

The V and J genes are TRBV15 and TRBJ2-5; D is uncertain. CDR1 is LNHNV, CDR2 YYDKDF, per germline (reference sequence). The V gene lost 2 bases and the J gene lost 1 base, with 14 bases spanning the gap. The CDR3 loop spans 16 amino acids. CDR3 nucleotides: TGTGCCACCAGCAGACCCCAGGCCGGAATCCAAGAGACCCAGTACTTC. Translation: CATSRPQAGIQETQYF.

This chain joins TRBV6-6 and TRBJ2-5; D is unresolved. The V gene lost 8 bases and the J gene lost 0 bases, with 10 bases spanning the gap. This CDR3 contains 13 residues. Germline values: CDR1 MNHNY, CDR2 SVGAGI (reference sequence). The CDR3 region has the DNA TGTGCCAGCGGTACCGAGTACCAAGAGACCCAGTACTTC. It is translated as CASGTEYQETQYF.

The chain couples TRBV5-1 to TRBJ2-7, with unresolved D. Trimming removed 4 bases from V and 7 bases from J, with 12 bases in between. Germline assignment: CDR1 SGHRS and CDR2 YFSETQ. CDR3 length: 12 residues. CDR3 nucleotides: TGCGCCAGCAGCGCTACGTTTGAGGAGCAGTACTTC. This gives the protein CASSATFEEQYF. Complete variable domain (other parts from reference TRBV5-1 and TRBJ2-7): KAGVTQTPRYLIKTRGQQVTLSCSPISGHRSVSWYQQTPGQGLQFLFEYFSETQRNKGNFPGRFSGRQFSNSRSEMNVSTLELGDSALYLCASSATFEEQYFGPGTRLTVT.

The chain is built from TRBV28 and TRBJ2-7; TRBD2 aligns across 8 bases. The CDR3 loop spans 13 amino acids. The V gene end was trimmed by 9 bases and the J gene end by 0 bases; junction bases not matched to a gene: 4. The germline CDR1 and CDR2 sequences are MDHEN and SYDVKM. As DNA, the CDR3 is TGTGCCAGTAGAGCGGGGGCCTCCTACGAGCAGTACTTC. This translates into CASRAGASYEQYF.

This chain uses TRBV6-6 with TRBJ2-7; 11 positions match TRBD2. V shed 6 bases, J shed 7 bases, and the junction held 8 bases outside the gene matches. The CDR3 loop spans 14 amino acids. Germline values: CDR1 MNHNY, CDR2 SVGAGI (reference sequence). CDR3 amino acids: CASRILAGEGEQYF. The CDR3 DNA follows: TGTGCCAGCAGGATACTAGCGGGGGAGGGTGAGCAGTACTTC.

The genes are TRBV28 and TRBJ1-2; tentative D call: TRBD1 (5 bases). This CDR3 spans 12 amino acids. Germline CDR1 is MDHEN and CDR2 is SYDVKM. V was trimmed by 5 bases and J by 4 bases, leaving 8 bases between them. The CDR3 DNA sequence: TGTGCCAGCAGTCAGGGTACCTATGGCTACACCTTC. It encodes CASSQGTYGYTF.

The rearrangement links TRBV6-5 to TRBJ2-7, with TRBD2 matching 9 bases. CDR1 and CDR2 from the germline V gene are MNHEY and SVGAGI. V lost 7 bases, J lost 4 bases, and 11 bases stayed unmatched. CDR3 length equals 15 residues. DNA of the CDR3: TGTGCCAGCACCCTAGCGGCGGGAGGGGGTTACGAGCAGTACTTC. Translated, it gives CASTLAAGGGYEQYF.

The chain has TRBV28 and TRBJ2-1, with a possible D match to TRBD1 (5 bases). The CDR3 loop spans 16 amino acids. The V gene's germline CDR1 is MDHEN and CDR2 SYDVKM. V gave up 5 bases and J gave up 4 bases, with 18 bases separating them. The DNA for the CDR3 is TGTGCCAGCAGTACGGTAAAGGGGATGAGTTACAATGAGCAGTTCTTC. It yields the protein CASSTVKGMSYNEQFF.

This chain uses TRBV18 with TRBJ2-5; the D gene is possibly TRBD1 (6 bases). The tail of the sequence fits TRBJ2-7 better, so the J call may be wrong. The CDR3 sequence is 12 residues long. Per the germline V gene, CDR1 is KGHSH and CDR2 is LQKENI. CDR3 amino acids: CASSLQGYEQYF. Here the CDR3 DNA reads TGTGCCAGCTCACTACAGGGTTACGAGCAGTACTTC.

The rearrangement links TRBV6-5 to TRBJ1-2; D possibly corresponds to TRBD1 (5 bases). This CDR3 contains 14 residues. From germline, CDR1 is MNHEY and CDR2 SVGAGI. Between the trimmed V and J ends, which lost 11 bases and 4 bases, there was a span of 20 bases. CDR3 region: CASCLGEMAYGYTF. CDR3 nucleotide sequence: TGTGCCTCATGTCTAGGGGAAATGGCCTATGGCTACACCTTC.

Comment on this clone: In the same sample, other DNA sequences code for this CDR3. V usage is TRBV6-6 and J usage is TRBJ1-5; possibly TRBD1 for D (6 bases). This CDR3 is 15 amino acids long. Trimming cost V 2 bases and J 0 bases, with 8 bases left between them. CDR1 and CDR2 (germline): MNHNY, SVGAGI (reference sequence). CDR3 coding DNA: TGTGCCAGCAGTTACGGACAGTATAGCAATCAGCCCCAGCATTTT. Its translation is CASSYGQYSNQPQHF.

The chain carries TRBV11-3 and TRBJ2-5, with TRBD2 identical over 12 bases. Trimming cost V 2 bases and J 2 bases; bases outside gene matches: 6. The CDR3 runs to 17 residues. Per germline, CDR1 SGHNT and CDR2 YENEEA. CDR3 DNA: TGTGCCAGCAGCTTAAGGCTAGCGGGAGGGTATCAAGAGACCCAGTACTTC. Its translation: CASSLRLAGGYQETQYF.

The chain employs TRBV23-1 and TRBJ1-1; 8 bases agree with TRBD1. TRBV23-1 is designated an ORF whose function remains uncertain. CDR3 size: 17 residues. The V segment lost 0 bases and the J segment 0 bases; nucleotides outside the gene matches: 6. Here the CDR3 reads CASSQSDRAHMNTEAFF. CDR3 coding DNA: TGCGCCAGCAGTCAATCGGACAGGGCACACATGAACACTGAAGCTTTCTTT.

The chain carries TRBV9 and TRBJ2-5; D perhaps matches TRBD2 (5 bases). The CDR3 consists of 14 residues. The V end lost 0 bases, the J end lost 3 bases, and 9 bases lay between the germline ends. CDR1 and CDR2 (germline): SGDLS, YYNGEE. DNA for the CDR3: TGTGCCAGCAGCGTAGGGACTGGGAAAGAGACCCAGTACTTC. Translating it yields CASSVGTGKETQYF.

DNA of the CDR3: TGTGCCAGCAGCGGGCATTTGGGTGGCTACACCTTC. It specifies CASSGHLGGYTF. This chain connects TRBV5-6 to TRBJ1-2; D call uncertain. V shed 4 bases and J shed 7 bases, with 11 bases lying between them. Germline V gives CDR1 SGHDT, CDR2 YYEEEE. The CDR3 extends over 12 amino acids.

The chain couples TRBV19 to TRBJ2-3; maybe TRBD2 (6 bases). Germline CDR1 is LNHDA and CDR2 is SQIVND (reference sequence). Trimming stripped 7 bases from V and 2 bases from J, with 13 bases between. The CDR3 is 14 residues long. The CDR3 bases are TGTGCCAGTAACCGGGACTCATACACAGATACGCAGTATTTT. Translated, it gives CASNRDSYTDTQYF.

The chain couples TRBV4-3 to TRBJ2-7; 9 nucleotides match TRBD1. V lost 4 bases and J lost 4; bases outside the gene matches: 5. The germline gives CDR1 LGHNA, CDR2 YSLEER. There are 14 residues in the CDR3. CDR3: CASSLGQGRYEQYF. The DNA of the CDR3 is TGCGCCAGCAGCCTAGGACAGGGGCGGTACGAGCAGTACTTC.

This sequence joins TRBV15 and TRBJ1-2; a weak D match, TRBD1 (6 bases). Germline V gives CDR1 LNHNV, CDR2 YYDKDF (reference sequence). The CDR3 consists of 17 residues. Between the trimmed V and J ends, which lost 0 bases and 3 bases, there was a span of 17 bases. Here the CDR3 reads CATSREAGAYAYYGYTF. In DNA form, the CDR3 reads TGTGCCACCAGCAGAGAGGCAGGGGCCTACGCATACTATGGCTACACCTTC.

The V gene is TRBV4-3, the J gene TRBJ2-3; 7 bases map to TRBD2. V was pared by 3 bases and J by 0 bases, with 6 bases of the junction left unmatched. Germline V lookup: CDR1 LGHNA, CDR2 YSLEER. This CDR3 spans 16 amino acids. The chain's CDR3 is CASSQGTMRSTDTQYF. The CDR3 DNA is TGCGCCAGCAGCCAGGGGACTATGAGAAGCACAGATACGCAGTATTTT.

The rearrangement joins TRBV5-1 to TRBJ2-7; 7 bases match TRBD1. CDR3 length: 14 residues. Looked up from germline, CDR1 is SGHRS and CDR2 is YFSETQ. Trimming took 4 bases from V and 6 from J; bases not matched to a gene: 10. CDR3 bases: TGCGCCAGCAGCCCCCAGGGGACAGCCTCCGAGCAGTACTTC. This codes for CASSPQGTASEQYF.

V usage is TRBV5-1 and J usage is TRBJ1-4, with no clear D. From germline, CDR1 is SGHRS and CDR2 YFSETQ. The CDR3 consists of 14 residues. V was shortened by 1 base and J by 4 bases, with 8 bases between the two germline ends. CDR3 bases: TGCGCCAGCAGCTTGACAGTACATAATGAAAAACTGTTTTTT. This codes for CASSLTVHNEKLFF.

The chain links TRBV7-9 to TRBJ2-5, with 12 bases that match TRBD2. This CDR3 contains 18 residues. Per germline, CDR1 SEHNR and CDR2 FQNEAQ (reference sequence). V lost 5 bases, J lost 4 bases, and 14 bases stayed unmatched. DNA of the CDR3: TGTGCCAGCAGCCTTCCTAGCGGGAGGGCCCCGGTAGTAGAGACCCAGTACTTC. Translation gives CASSLPSGRAPVVETQYF. The full variable domain, rest sourced from reference TRBV7-9 and TRBJ2-5, is DTGVSQNPRHKITKRGQNVTFRCDPISEHNRLYWYRQTLGQGPEFLTYFQNEAQLEKSRLLSDRFSAERPKGSFSTLEIQRTEQGDSAMYLCASSLPSGRAPVVETQYFGPGTRLLVL.

The chain links TRBV28 to TRBJ2-1, with TRBD2 matching 8 bases. The CDR3 sequence is 15 residues long. V lost 2 bases, J lost 7 bases, and 7 bases stayed unmatched. Germline V gene sequence: CDR1 MDHEN, CDR2 SYDVKM. In DNA form, the CDR3 reads TGTGCCAGCAGTTTACGGGGACTAGAGGGTAATGAGCAGTTCTTC. Its translation: CASSLRGLEGNEQFF.

The chain links TRBV7-2 to TRBJ2-5, with D unresolved. CDR1 and CDR2 from the germline V gene are SGHTA and FQGNSA. The CDR3 contains 14 residues. V was pared by 1 base and J by 5 bases, with 11 bases between. CDR3 in amino acids: CASSLGSLWETQYF. The CDR3 nucleotides read TGTGCCAGCAGCTTAGGGAGTTTGTGGGAGACCCAGTACTTC.

This chain connects TRBV11-2 to TRBJ2-1; D might be TRBD2 (6 bases). The CDR3 covers 16 residues. Between the trimmed V and J ends, which lost 3 bases and 0 bases, there was a span of 12 bases. Germline V gene lookup returns CDR1 SGHAT and CDR2 FQNNGV. This chain's CDR3 is CASSFFPTSSYNEQFF. CDR3 DNA sequence: TGTGCCAGCAGCTTTTTCCCGACTAGCTCCTACAATGAGCAGTTCTTC.